These 13 T cell receptor beta chains came from one sample sequenced in a study of neurological immune-mediated disorders. TCRdb used MiXCR to reprocess the 5' RACE reads, holding one entry per CDR3 protein. The sample shows 35,000 to 50,000 distinct CDR3 sequences, roughly 2.5% of them seen only once. Sequencing used PBMCs. Receptor source: a man aged 45-65 years with multiple sclerosis.

This clonotype was seen more than once but under ten times. The chain is built from TRBV7-8 and TRBJ1-6; 8 bases fit TRBD1. The CDR3 extends over 16 amino acids. The V gene end was trimmed by 0 bases and the J gene end by 8 bases; junction bases not matched to a gene: 6. Germline loops: CDR1 SGHVS, CDR2 FQNEAQ. CDR3 in amino acids: CASSLAPQGADSPLHF. CDR3 in DNA: TGTGCCAGCAGCTTAGCCCCCCAGGGGGCCGATTCACCCCTCCACTTT.

This clonotype was detected ten times or more. The V gene is TRBV20-1, the J gene TRBJ2-5, with 13 nucleotides matching TRBD2. The germline gives CDR1 DFQATT, CDR2 SNEGSKA (reference sequence). The V and J ends lost 2 bases and 1 base, in that order; junction bases with no gene match: 7. CDR3 length: 17 residues. CDR3 nucleotide sequence: TGCAGTGCTAGAACCGGACTAGCGGGGGCCTTCCAAGAGACCCAGTACTTC. It specifies CSARTGLAGAFQETQYF.

This clonotype was seen at least ten times. This rearrangement joins TRBV5-1 to TRBJ2-4; perhaps TRBD1 as D (5 bases). This CDR3 comprises 15 residues. In germline, CDR1 is SGHRS, CDR2 YFSETQ. Trimming removed 2 bases from V and 6 bases from J, with 15 bases in between. CDR3 residues: CASSFGQGPGNIQYF. CDR3 sequence (DNA): TGCGCCAGCAGCTTCGGTCAGGGTCCGGGAAACATTCAGTACTTC. Filled out from reference TRBV5-1 and TRBJ2-4, the complete variable domain reads KAGVTQTPRYLIKTRGQQVTLSCSPISGHRSVSWYQQTPGQGLQFLFEYFSETQRNKGNFPGRFSGRQFSNSRSEMNVSTLELGDSALYLCASSFGQGPGNIQYFGAGTRLSVL.

This clonotype was seen ten or more times. The rearrangement links TRBV20-1 to TRBJ1-1; D possibly corresponds to TRBD1 (6 bases). V lost 3 bases and J lost 1, with 12 bases in between. This CDR3 is built from 14 residues. CDR1 is DFQATT and CDR2 is SNEGSKA in the germline V gene (reference sequence). The CDR3 reads CSASPLTGNTEAFF. The CDR3 DNA reads as TGCAGTGCTAGCCCCTTGACAGGGAACACTGAAGCTTTCTTT.

The sample holds many counts of this clonotype. This chain links TRBV20-1 with TRBJ2-7, with 8 bases lining up with TRBD2. There are 14 residues in the CDR3. After removal of 3 bases from V and 2 bases from J, the junction contained 6 bases not matched to a gene. Germline assignment: CDR1 DFQATT and CDR2 SNEGSKA (reference sequence). CDR3 region: CSARVGTSTYEQYF. The CDR3 DNA sequence: TGCAGTGCTAGGGTAGGGACTAGTACCTACGAGCAGTACTTC.

The sample holds many counts of this clonotype. The chain employs TRBV4-1 and TRBJ2-5; D could derive from TRBD1 or TRBD2 (5 bases each). Deletions cut 3 bases from V and 2 bases from J, with 13 bases between. Germline-derived CDR1 and CDR2 are MGHRA and YSYEKL. The CDR3 loop spans 15 amino acids. Here the CDR3 DNA reads TGCGCCAGCAGCCAGACGGGACCGCTACAAGAGACCCAGTACTTC. It yields the protein CASSQTGPLQETQYF.

This clonotype was found many times. V gene TRBV10-3 combines with J gene TRBJ2-1, with TRBD2 matching over 9 bases. Germline V gene data show CDR1 as ENHRY and CDR2 as SYGVKD. V shed 3 bases and J 8 bases; nucleotides not matched to a gene: 5. The CDR3 extends over 14 amino acids. For the CDR3, the DNA is TGTGCCATCAGTGAAACGTTAGCGGGGGATGAGCAGTTCTTC. The encoded protein is CAISETLAGDEQFF.

There are many counts of this clonotype. This chain uses TRBV5-1 with TRBJ2-1; D may be TRBD1 or TRBD2 (5 bases each). With 3 bases removed from V and 4 bases from J, the gap between germline ends came to 11 bases. The V gene's germline CDR1 is SGHRS and CDR2 YFSETQ. There are 14 residues in the CDR3. The CDR3 region is CASSSVGAYNEQFF. The CDR3 DNA reads as TGCGCCAGCAGCTCGGTCGGGGCATACAATGAGCAGTTCTTC. Full variable domain (missing parts from reference TRBV5-1 and TRBJ2-1): KAGVTQTPRYLIKTRGQQVTLSCSPISGHRSVSWYQQTPGQGLQFLFEYFSETQRNKGNFPGRFSGRQFSNSRSEMNVSTLELGDSALYLCASSSVGAYNEQFFGPGTRLTVL.

This clonotype was recorded many times. The genes are TRBV20-1 and TRBJ2-1; 14 nucleotides match TRBD2. This CDR3 region has 17 residues. Germline V gene data show CDR1 as DFQATT and CDR2 as SNEGSKA (reference sequence). The V and J ends lost 6 bases and 9 bases, in that order; junction bases with no gene match: 16. For the CDR3, the DNA is TGCAGTGCCCCTAACGGACTAGCGGGGGGCACGGAGACTGAGCAGTTCTTC. Protein sequence: CSAPNGLAGGTETEQFF.

This clonotype was seen many times. The chain joins TRBV18 to TRBJ1-2; D is unclear. Germline V lookup: CDR1 KGHSH, CDR2 LQKENI. Deletions cut 6 bases from V and 3 bases from J, with 14 bases between. This CDR3 has 14 residues. The CDR3 region has the DNA TGTGCCAGCTCGCCCCCCGAAAATTACTATGGCTACACCTTC. Amino acids: CASSPPENYYGYTF. The whole variable domain, filled in from reference TRBV18 and TRBJ1-2, reads NAGVMQNPRHLVRRRGQEARLRCSPMKGHSHVYWYRQLPEEGLKFMVYLQKENIIDESGMPKERFSAEFPKEGPSILRIQQVVRGDSAAYFCASSPPENYYGYTFGSGTRLTVV.

This clonotype was recorded at least ten times. The chain combines TRBV5-1 with TRBJ1-2; no firm D call. Trimming cost V 3 bases and J 1 base, with 7 bases left between them. CDR1 and CDR2 from the germline V gene are SGHRS and YFSETQ. The CDR3 extends over 13 amino acids. CDR3 bases: TGCGCCAGCAGCTCCCAGCATAACTATGGCTACACCTTC. Its translation is CASSSQHNYGYTF.

This clonotype was picked up many times. The V call is TRBV12-3 or TRBV12-4, the J call TRBJ2-3; D gene uncertain. V was clipped by 10 bases and J by 1 base, with 9 bases between them. The CDR3 runs to 12 residues. CDR3 loop: CATTGGTDTQYF. CDR3 DNA: TGTGCCACCACGGGTGGCACAGATACGCAGTATTTT.

Remarks on this clonotype: An end of the junction differs from the germline gene, which may be a read error. This chain uses TRBV5-5 with TRBJ1-5, with a tentative D call TRBD1 (6 bases). This CDR3 is built from 15 residues. The V gene's germline CDR1 is SGHKS and CDR2 YYEKEE (reference sequence). As DNA, the CDR3 is TGTGCCAGCAGCTCCCTGACAGGCTTAAATCAGCCCCAGAATTTT. Translated: CASSSLTGLNQPQNF.